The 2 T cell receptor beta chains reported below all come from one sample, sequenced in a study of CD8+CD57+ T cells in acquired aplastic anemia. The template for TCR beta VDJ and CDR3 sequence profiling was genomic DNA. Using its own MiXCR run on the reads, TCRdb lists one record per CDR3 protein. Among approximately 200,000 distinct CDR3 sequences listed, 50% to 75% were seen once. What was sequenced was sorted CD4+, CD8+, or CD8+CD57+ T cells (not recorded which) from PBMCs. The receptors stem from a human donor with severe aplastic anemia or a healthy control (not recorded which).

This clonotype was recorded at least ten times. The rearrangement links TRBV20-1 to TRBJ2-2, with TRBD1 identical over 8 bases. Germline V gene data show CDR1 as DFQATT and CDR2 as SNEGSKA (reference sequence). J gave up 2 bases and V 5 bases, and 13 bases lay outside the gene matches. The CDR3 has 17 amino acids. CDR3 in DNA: TGCAGTGCTTGGGACAGGTCTTCCCTGAAAAACACCGGGGAGCTGTTTTTT. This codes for CSAWDRSSLKNTGELFF.

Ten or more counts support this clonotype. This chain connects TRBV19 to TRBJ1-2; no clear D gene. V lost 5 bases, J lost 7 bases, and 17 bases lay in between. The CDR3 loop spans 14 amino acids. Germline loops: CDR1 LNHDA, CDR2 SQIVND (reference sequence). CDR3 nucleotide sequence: TGTGCCAGTAGTCCCCGTTATGGTTTGAGTGGCTACACCTTC. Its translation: CASSPRYGLSGYTF. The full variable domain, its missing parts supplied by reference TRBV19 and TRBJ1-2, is DGGITQSPKYLFRKEGQNVTLSCEQNLNHDAMYWYRQDPGQGLRLIYYSQIVNDFQKGDIAEGYSVSREKKESFPLTVTSAQKNPTAFYLCASSPRYGLSGYTFGSGTRLTVV.